This TCR beta chain was retrieved from a study of shared clonotypes between healthy human individuals. In this sample, this clone turned up a few times. Its antigen is as yet unknown. Study-wide results and limits: An expected dependence of interdonor clonotype sharing on sequencing depth was noted.

PCR replicates performed on unsorted PBMC used 300 ng DNA, around 30,000 T cell genomes. Generated by immunoSEQ multiplex PCR, the TCRdb table keeps only in-frame clones and is missing some. Among some 470,000 clones listed, 76% were seen once. Donors comprised only Caucasian adults living in Nashville, Tennessee. The specimen was PBMCs. This TCR came from a woman between 40 and 55 years old in good health. Some clones in this sample may be carry-over from other donors' samples.

CDR3 sequence (DNA): TGTGCCAGCGAAGACAGGGGCTACTCCTACGAGCAGTACTTC. This sequence encodes CASEDRGYSYEQYF. The chain combines TRBV2 with TRBJ2-7; 8 bases fit TRBD1. Germline-derived CDR1 and CDR2 are SNHLY and FYNNEI. Trimming at V came to 8 bases and at J to 0 bases, leaving 6 bases not matched to a gene. There are 14 residues in the CDR3. The variable domain in full, with the rest retrieved from reference TRBV2 and TRBJ2-7, is EPEVTQTPSHQVTQMGQEVILRCVPISNHLYFYWYRQILGQKVEFLVSFYNNEISEKSEIFDDQFSVERPDGSNFTLKIRSTKLEDSAMYFCASEDRGYSYEQYFGPGTRLTVT.